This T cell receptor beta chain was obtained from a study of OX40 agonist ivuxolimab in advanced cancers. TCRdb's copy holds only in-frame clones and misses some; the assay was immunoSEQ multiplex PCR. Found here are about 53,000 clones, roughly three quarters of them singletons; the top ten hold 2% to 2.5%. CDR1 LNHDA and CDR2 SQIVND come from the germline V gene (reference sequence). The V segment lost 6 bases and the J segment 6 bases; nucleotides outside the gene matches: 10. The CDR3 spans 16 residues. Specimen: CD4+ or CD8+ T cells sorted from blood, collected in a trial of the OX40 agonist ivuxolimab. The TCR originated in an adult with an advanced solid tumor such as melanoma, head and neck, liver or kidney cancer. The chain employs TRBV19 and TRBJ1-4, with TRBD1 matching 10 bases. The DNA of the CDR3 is TGTGCCAGTAGAAGAACCGGGACAGGGGTTTATGAAAAACTGTTTTTT. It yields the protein CASRRTGTGVYEKLFF.